This entry concerns a single TCR beta chain. Its matching antigen is unknown. This record belongs to a study of early stage breast cancer tumors. The wider study: ER+/PR+/HER2- status applied to about 75% of the 16 invasive breast tumors. Broader study findings: Most shared enriched TCRB sequences were commonly generated ones.

The method was immunoSEQ multiplex PCR; TCRdb's version includes in-frame clones alone and lacks a portion of them. The sample contains some 35,000 clones, under 80% of which appear only once. This CDR3 contains 14 residues. J lost 6 bases, V lost 4 bases, and 3 bases had no gene match. Per germline, CDR1 SNHLY and CDR2 FYNNEI. The sequence came from a person aged 55 to 75 with breast cancer. The chain couples TRBV2 to TRBJ2-3; 11 nucleotides agree with TRBD2. The sample taken for sequencing was blood. In nucleotides, the CDR3 is TGTGCCAGCAGTGTTACTAGCGGGAGCGATACGCAGTATTTT. As protein: CASSVTSGSDTQYF.